This TCR beta chain was captured by sequencing in a study of identical twins. Study-wide results and caveats: The more abundant beta clonotypes in cord blood had fewer insertions, and memory repertoires did not show this.

Unique molecular identifiers were in the cDNA, with template-switch universal primer binding. MiXCR was run by TCRdb on the 5' RACE reads, yielding one entry per CDR3 protein. The sample shows about 900,000 distinct CDR3 sequences, around an eighth of them seen only once. CDR3 length equals 15 residues. Looked up from germline, CDR1 is ENHRY and CDR2 is SYGVKD. Trimming removed 0 bases from V and 10 bases from J, with 13 bases in between. The table lists this clonotype with a few counts. The target antigen is unknown. In addition, the sample was reused for a study of yellow fever vaccine responses in identical twins.

Specimen: PBMCs. The sequence derives from a woman aged 18-30 years in good health. This chain connects TRBV10-3 to TRBJ1-6; D perhaps matches TRBD1 (5 bases). The CDR3 spells CAISESGMGLSPLHF. In DNA, the CDR3 is TGTGCCATCAGTGAGTCGGGGATGGGGCTGTCACCCCTCCACTTT.